The next 19 T cell receptor beta chains were all read from a single sample in a study of blood T cell repertoires in COVID-19. TCRdb keeps only in-frame clones here, not all; method: immunoSEQ multiplex PCR. This sample carries roughly 250,000 clones, roughly 80% of them seen once, and the ten largest clones take 4%. The sequencing input was peripheral blood. The receptors originated from a woman in her thirties or forties with active or convalescent COVID-19.

V is TRBV6-5 and J is TRBJ1-1; 8 bases match TRBD1. Per the germline V gene, CDR1 is MNHEY and CDR2 is SVGAGI. Trimming removed 0 bases from V and 5 bases from J; junction bases left unmatched: 2. The CDR3 is made up of 14 amino acids. The CDR3 reads CASSYSTGVTEAFF. The CDR3 DNA reads as TGTGCCAGCAGTTACTCGACAGGGGTTACTGAAGCTTTCTTT.

This clone was counted once. The genes are TRBV19 and TRBJ2-3, with 7 bases matching TRBD2. The CDR3 consists of 14 residues. Trimming cost V 3 bases and J 4 bases; bases outside gene matches: 4. Germline CDR1 and CDR2: LNHDA and SQIVND (reference sequence). CDR3: CASSMFSGPDTQYF. CDR3 bases: TGTGCCAGTAGTATGTTTAGCGGGCCAGATACGCAGTATTTT.

The rearrangement joins TRBV29-1 to TRBJ2-3; tentatively, D is TRBD2 (7 bases). CDR3 length equals 14 residues. Trimming took off 1 base at V and 4 bases at J, with 12 bases between the two ends. From germline, CDR1 is SQVTM and CDR2 ANQGSEA. The CDR3 loop is CSVEVGGGPDTQYF. As DNA, the CDR3 is TGCAGCGTTGAAGTGGGGGGGGGCCCAGATACGCAGTATTTT.

J is TRBJ1-1 and V is TRBV19, with 12 nucleotides matching TRBD1. This CDR3 is 17 amino acids long. V shed 5 bases, J shed 3 bases, and the junction held 10 bases outside the gene matches. Germline CDR1 LNHDA, CDR2 SQIVND (reference sequence). The CDR3 protein is CASSPRDRGRRDTEAFF. The CDR3 DNA reads TGTGCCAGTAGTCCTCGGGACAGGGGGCGACGGGACACTGAAGCTTTCTTT.

The chain recombines TRBV14 with TRBJ1-6, with D hard to call. The CDR3 runs 15 residues. The V gene's germline CDR1 is SGHDN and CDR2 FVKESK. The germline V and J ends were trimmed by 0 bases and 8 bases, with 11 bases remaining between them. The CDR3 spells CASSQEGRMDSPLHF. For the CDR3, the DNA is TGTGCCAGCAGCCAAGAAGGGAGGATGGATTCACCCCTCCACTTT.

The CDR3 nucleotides are TGTGCCACCAGTGTTCCGGGACAGAATTACAATGAGCAGTTCTTC. It specifies CATSVPGQNYNEQFF. J is TRBJ2-1 and V is TRBV24-1; 7 positions agree with TRBD1. V trimming: 5 bases; J trimming: 4 bases; junction bases outside the gene matches: 7. CDR3 length equals 15 residues. The germline V gene encodes CDR1 KGHDR and CDR2 SFDVKD.

There are a few counts of this clone. The chain is built from TRBV13 and TRBJ1-1; possibly TRBD1 for D (5 bases). Trimming took 1 base from V and 6 from J, leaving 12 bases between them. CDR3 length: 14 amino acids. Looked up from germline, CDR1 is PRHDT and CDR2 is FYEKMQ (reference sequence). CDR3 nucleotides: TGTGCCAGCAGCTTAGCACCAAGGGGCTCTGAAGCTTTCTTT. This gives the protein CASSLAPRGSEAFF.

The chain is built from TRBV10-2 and TRBJ1-1; possible D gene TRBD1, 6 bases. V was clipped by 7 bases and J by 0 bases, with 9 bases between them. CDR3 length equals 13 residues. CDR1 and CDR2 (germline): WSHSY, SAAADI. CDR3 in amino acids: CASTGQMNTEAFF. DNA of the CDR3: TGCGCCAGCACTGGACAGATGAACACTGAAGCTTTCTTT.

The chain employs TRBV7-9 and TRBJ1-1, with 9 bases fitting TRBD1. Germline V gives CDR1 SEHNR, CDR2 FQNEAQ (reference sequence). The CDR3 contains 13 residues. Losses at the gene ends were 7 bases for V and 3 bases for J; bases not matched to a gene: 3. The CDR3 DNA is TGTGCCAGCACCCGGGACAGGGACACTGAAGCTTTCTTT. This encodes CASTRDRDTEAFF.

This clone appeared a few times. The gene calls are TRBV30 and TRBJ1-3; perhaps TRBD1 as D (6 bases). Trimming shortened V by 4 bases and J by 1 base, and 14 bases separated the two germline ends. Germline values: CDR1 GTSNPN, CDR2 SVGIG (reference sequence). CDR3 length: 15 amino acids. The CDR3 nucleotides are TGTGCCTGGAAAGGGGGATCTATTTCTGGAAACACCATATATTTT. It specifies CAWKGGSISGNTIYF.

The genes are TRBV5-1 and TRBJ2-5; TRBD1 agrees at 9 bases. The ends lost 4 bases at V and 2 bases at J; junction bases unmatched: 6. This CDR3 is 15 amino acids long. Germline CDR1 and CDR2: SGHRS and YFSETQ. The CDR3 region is CASSAPDRGQETQYF. The CDR3 DNA reads TGCGCCAGCAGCGCCCCGGACAGGGGTCAAGAGACCCAGTACTTC.

The sample holds many counts of this clone. The rearrangement joins TRBV6-5 to TRBJ1-6; 11 bases agree with TRBD1. Germline CDR1 reads MNHEY; CDR2 reads SVGAGI. With V trimmed by 0 bases and J by 10 bases, 2 bases remained unmatched. The CDR3 loop spans 15 amino acids. CDR3 coding DNA: TGTGCCAGCAGTTACTCCGGGACAGGGGGATCACCCCTCCACTTT. As protein: CASSYSGTGGSPLHF.

This clone was detected only once. V and J are TRBV2 and TRBJ1-1; 9 nucleotides line up with TRBD1. This CDR3 is built from 15 residues. Germline CDR1 and CDR2: SNHLY and FYNNEI. V dropped 6 bases and J dropped 1; count of bases not matched to a gene: 6. The CDR3 region is CASRLQGAKNTEAFF. The CDR3 DNA follows: TGTGCCAGCAGGTTACAGGGGGCTAAGAACACTGAAGCTTTCTTT. Full variable domain (remainder filled in from reference TRBV2 and TRBJ1-1): EPEVTQTPSHQVTQMGQEVILRCVPISNHLYFYWYRQILGQKVEFLVSFYNNEISEKSEIFDDQFSVERPDGSNFTLKIRSTKLEDSAMYFCASRLQGAKNTEAFFGQGTRLTVV.

The chain joins TRBV18 to TRBJ1-3; no firm D call. This CDR3 has 12 amino acids. The germline gives CDR1 KGHSH, CDR2 LQKENI. Trimming pared 8 bases from V and 4 bases from J, leaving 9 bases between. The CDR3 is CASREVGNTIYF. The CDR3 nucleotides read TGTGCCAGCCGCGAGGTCGGAAACACCATATATTTT.

Only a few counts were recorded for this clone. The chain uses TRBV15 and TRBJ2-7; D may be TRBD1 (5 bases). The V gene's germline CDR1 is LNHNV and CDR2 YYDKDF (reference sequence). V lost 0 bases and J 2 bases, leaving 8 bases between the germline ends. This CDR3 comprises 14 residues. CDR3 loop: CATSRDTGPYEQYV. CDR3 in DNA: TGTGCCACCAGCAGAGATACAGGCCCCTACGAGCAGTACGTC.

The gene calls are TRBV7-9 and TRBJ2-1; tentative D call: TRBD1 (7 bases). CDR1 and CDR2 from the germline V gene are SEHNR and FQNEAQ (reference sequence). V lost 0 bases, J lost 5 bases, and 17 bases lay in between. CDR3 length: 17 amino acids. The CDR3 DNA reads TGTGCCAGCAGCTTAGCGCGAGGCAGGGGGACTCACAATGAGCAGTTCTTC. Translating it yields CASSLARGRGTHNEQFF.

The chain links TRBV5-6 to TRBJ1-2, with a tentative D call TRBD1 (5 bases). The CDR3 length is 14 residues. Trimming cost V 7 bases and J 4 bases, with 17 bases left between them. From germline, CDR1 is SGHDT and CDR2 YYEEEE. The CDR3 loop reads CASLRGRVRYGYTF. The CDR3 coding sequence is TGTGCCAGCCTTAGGGGCAGGGTTCGCTATGGCTACACCTTC.

V usage is TRBV27 and J usage is TRBJ1-5; possibly TRBD1 for D (5 bases). The CDR3 is made up of 14 amino acids. Germline lookup yields CDR1 MNHEY and CDR2 SMNVEV (reference sequence). V was pared by 3 bases and J by 5 bases, with 11 bases between. The CDR3 DNA follows: TGTGCCAGCAGTTTGCGGGGGTCTCATCAGCCCCAGCATTTT. It codes for CASSLRGSHQPQHF.

This chain links TRBV5-1 with TRBJ1-5; maybe TRBD1 (6 bases). Trimming pared 4 bases from V and 5 bases from J, leaving 13 bases between. The CDR3 runs 14 residues. From germline, CDR1 is SGHRS and CDR2 YFSETQ. The CDR3 loop reads CASSPGVGDQPQHF. The CDR3 DNA sequence: TGCGCCAGCAGCCCAGGGGTAGGGGATCAGCCCCAGCATTTT.